This paragraph covers one TCR beta chain sequence. These data come from a study of cytomegalovirus exposure and HLA in healthy donors. V shed 5 bases and J shed 2 bases, with 22 bases lying between them. The CDR3 consists of 17 residues. Per the germline V gene, CDR1 is SEHNR and CDR2 is FQNEAQ (reference sequence). PCR primers comprised 60 Vbeta and 13 Jbeta primers. In the original processing: There were tens of millions of unique TCR beta chains by a later count, and about 12 million of them were shared. The repertoire was sequenced with immunoSEQ multiplex PCR; TCRdb's copy has only in-frame clones and lacks some. For V, J and clone size, that table is used; D and trimming come from the DNA. This sample's table has about 130,000 clones.

This clonotype was obtained from a woman aged 60 to 75 in good health and CMV-seronegative. The sequenced sample was PBMCs. The V gene is TRBV7-9, the J gene TRBJ2-7, with D perhaps TRBD1 (6 bases). The CDR3 sequence: CASSPPNPRQAAYEQYF. The CDR3 coding sequence is TGTGCCAGCAGCCCTCCAAACCCACGACAGGCGGCCTACGAGCAGTACTTC. Variable domain in full (rest from reference TRBV7-9 and TRBJ2-7): DTGVSQNPRHKITKRGQNVTFRCDPISEHNRLYWYRQTLGQGPEFLTYFQNEAQLEKSRLLSDRFSAERPKGSFSTLEIQRTEQGDSAMYLCASSPPNPRQAAYEQYFGPGTRLTVT.